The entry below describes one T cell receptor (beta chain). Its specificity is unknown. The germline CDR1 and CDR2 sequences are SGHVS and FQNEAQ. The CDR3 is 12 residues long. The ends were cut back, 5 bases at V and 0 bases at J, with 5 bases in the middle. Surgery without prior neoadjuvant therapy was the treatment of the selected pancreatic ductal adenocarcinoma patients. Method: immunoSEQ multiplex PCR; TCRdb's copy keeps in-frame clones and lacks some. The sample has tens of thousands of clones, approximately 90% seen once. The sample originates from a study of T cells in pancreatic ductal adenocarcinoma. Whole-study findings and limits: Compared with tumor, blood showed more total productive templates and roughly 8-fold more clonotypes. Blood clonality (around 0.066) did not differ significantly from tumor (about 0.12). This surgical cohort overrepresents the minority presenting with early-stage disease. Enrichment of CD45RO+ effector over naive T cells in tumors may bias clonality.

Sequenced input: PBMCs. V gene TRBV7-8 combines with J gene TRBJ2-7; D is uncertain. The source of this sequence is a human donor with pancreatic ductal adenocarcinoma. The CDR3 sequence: CASSHFSYEQYF. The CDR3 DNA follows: TGTGCCAGCAGCCACTTCTCCTACGAGCAGTACTTC.